This T cell receptor (beta chain) appears in the sequencing data of a study of T cell repertoires in cytomegalovirus infection. As for the study in general: Researchers turned to recently identified HLA-C-restricted CMV epitopes as well as well-studied HLA-B-restricted ones.

One entry per CDR3 protein results from TCRdb running MiXCR on the reads. Among approximately 730,000 distinct CDR3 sequences, roughly a third were seen once, and the ten largest hold 15% to 20%. Study findings and constraints: The study identified carriers of CMV plus the relevant HLA from cumulative public TCR beta family frequency. What dominated the ex vivo response were HLA-C-restricted CMV-specific TCR beta clonotypes.

CDR3 length equals 12 residues. Germline V lookup: CDR1 SGHTA, CDR2 FQGNSA. With 3 bases removed from V and 7 bases from J, the gap between germline ends came to 7 bases. As for this clonotype: Its antigen remains unknown.

The chain couples TRBV7-2 to TRBJ1-3, with no clear D. The sequencing used cultured PBMCs, collected from culture after CMV antigen stimulation. The TCR comes from a human donor in good health (CMV status not recorded). Some clones in this sample may be carry-over from other donors' samples. CDR3 nucleotides: TGTGCCAGCAGCTTGCGCGACAACACCATATATTTT. Amino acid sequence: CASSLRDNTIYF.